The entry below describes one TCR beta chain. What it binds is not known. The CDR3 is 13 residues long. V was shortened by 0 bases and J by 5 bases, with 8 bases between the two germline ends. Germline-derived CDR1 and CDR2 are SEHNR and FQNEAQ (reference sequence). The data were taken from a study of shared clonotypes between healthy human individuals. Background on the study: Participating donors consisted of a couple of women and three men aged 18 to 49. Researchers assigned three CD4 naive, three CD4 memory, two CD8 naive and one CD8 memory plate to each donor.

Only in-frame clones appear in the TCRdb table, and some are missing; sequencing was by immunoSEQ multiplex PCR. The sample includes millions of clones, just under 95% of them seen just once. Naive CD8 cells lacked CD45RO, underwent positive selection for CCR7 and left out terminally differentiated effector memory CD45RA+ cells. Findings and caveats of the study: In a few donors, about 5% of naive CD4 clonotypes appeared in common. Generation probabilities of non-shared clonotypes were lower (relative to those shared by all four donors).

V usage is TRBV7-9 and J usage is TRBJ2-7; D perhaps matches TRBD1 (5 bases). The receptor was derived from a man aged 18 to 29 in good health. Sequenced material: naive CD8+ T cells sorted from blood. The CDR3 sequence is CASSLALGDEQYF. CDR3 bases: TGTGCCAGCAGCTTAGCGCTAGGGGACGAGCAGTACTTC.